The next 2 T cell receptor beta chains were all read from a single sample in a study of shared clonotypes between healthy human individuals (dated by TCRdb to 2018 to 2021). Library preparation employed the immunoSEQ multiplex PCR assay. What TCRdb holds here is the immuneACCESS table cut down to in-frame rearrangements. Part of the clones is not present; checked against another copy, under half of the missing clones reflect an unresolved V gene, and the others are unexplained. In all, the sample holds millions of clones, and 85% to 95% of those were seen once. Over 1.5% of the sample lies in the top ten. CD8 naive samples were obtained by positive selection for CCR7 among CD45RO-negative cells, yielding a CD45RA+CCR7+ population from which TemRA cells were excluded. The sequenced sample was naive CD8+ T cells from PBMCs. The intended sense of this specimen's cell subset or site label: CD45RA+CCR7+. All receptors derive from a young man in good health. Some clones in this sample may be carry-over from other donors' samples.

This sequence joins TRBV30 and TRBJ2-4, with D perhaps TRBD1 (8 bases). Germline CDR1 reads GTSNPN; CDR2 reads SVGIG (reference sequence). The CDR3 totals 15 residues. The V gene lost 2 bases and the J gene lost 7 bases, with 18 bases spanning the gap. CDR3 residues: CAWSPNTGGGNIQYF. CDR3 DNA: TGTGCCTGGAGTCCAAATACAGGGGGAGGGAACATTCAGTACTTC.

This sequence joins TRBV7-9 and TRBJ2-1, with 8 nucleotides matching TRBD1. Germline V gene lookup returns CDR1 SEHNR and CDR2 FQNEAQ (reference sequence). Trimming cost V 5 bases and J 8 bases; bases outside gene matches: 11. The CDR3 runs 15 residues. DNA for the CDR3: TGTGCCAGCAGCCCTGAGGACAGGGATTTCTATGAGCAGTTCTTC. As protein: CASSPEDRDFYEQFF. Full variable domain (remainder filled in from reference TRBV7-9 and TRBJ2-1): DTGVSQNPRHKITKRGQNVTFRCDPISEHNRLYWYRQTLGQGPEFLTYFQNEAQLEKSRLLSDRFSAERPKGSFSTLEIQRTEQGDSAMYLCASSPEDRDFYEQFFGPGTRLTVL.